This T cell receptor (beta chain) is from a study of cytotoxic CD8 clonotypes in ibrutinib-treated CLL. Produced via immunoSEQ multiplex PCR; TCRdb's table is partial and in-frame only. Among fewer than 300,000 clones listed, around 69% were seen once. The CDR3 is made up of 16 amino acids. Per germline, CDR1 KGHSH and CDR2 LQKENI. V shed 3 bases and J 8 bases; nucleotides not matched to a gene: 12. The sample consisted of PBMCs, taken at disease progression, from a patient treated with ibrutinib. The chain is built from TRBV18 and TRBJ2-4; the match to TRBD1 covers 8 bases. The receptor's source is a human donor with chronic lymphocytic leukemia. In DNA form, the CDR3 reads TGTGCCAGCTCACCTCCGGACAGGGCTCTCCGGGACATTCAGTACTTC. Translated, it gives CASSPPDRALRDIQYF.